This is a list of T cell receptor beta chains from one sample in a study of blood T cell repertoires in COVID-19. Only in-frame clones appear in the TCRdb table, and some are missing; sequencing was by immunoSEQ multiplex PCR. Among around 400,000 clones, nearly 90% were seen once, and the ten largest hold 1.4% to 1.5%. The sequenced material came from PBMCs or T cells enriched from blood (not recorded which). The origin of the receptors is a woman aged 18-29 years who had been exposed to COVID-19. CDR3s include the opening cysteine and the closing phenylalanine or tryptophan. The order of the fields is clone size, CDR3 length, V gene, CDR3 protein. The size of a clone is reported for some rows only, either as once, few or many, or as a class for expanded clones.

>-|15|TRBV7-8
CASSLSRTGVNLYTF
>-|14|TRBV27
CASSSSGRGETQYF
>-|13|TRBV10-1
CASSELGSYEQYF
>-|15|TRBV5-1
CASSSGTTEGYEQYF
>once|16|TRBV27
CASSPTSGRRVYEQYF
>few|16|TRBV27
CASSKQGAYSNQPQHF
>once|15|TRBV27
CASSLSPTGSYEQYF
>-|14|TRBV19
CASILDSLNTEAFF
>once|17|TRBV11-3
CASSLDSASGMSHEQYF
>once|11|TRBV2
CASSVRHGYTF
>few|14|TRBV6-5
CASSYSQTNGEQFF
>once|14|TRBV6-5
CASSQQGAYREQFF
>-|13|TRBV4-2
CASSQDSVSPLHF
>once|15|TRBV5-8
CASTVGGSSGEKLFF
>-|13|TRBV6-5
CASSYTVAYEQYF
>-|13|TRBV29-1
CSTRGSSYNEQFF
>few|13|TRBV6-5
CASSPDSYQPQHF
>-|12|TRBV12-3/TRBV12-4
CASTQGFNEQFF
>-|15|TRBV7-6
CASSLALLATDTQYF
>-|16|TRBV4-1
CASSQLQGLSNQPQHF
>-|13|TRBV5-1
CASSSGQTYEQYF
>-|16|TRBV2
CASILREDSGANVLTF
>-|17|TRBV7-2
CASSLVSGLQTGNEQFF
>-|12|TRBV27
CASSLNQETQYF
>once|13|TRBV12-3/TRBV12-4
CASTTGRGNIQYF
>-|15|TRBV4-1
CASSQQEVRADTQYF
>few|13|TRBV9
CASSVVSGGGYTF
>-|13|TRBV6-5
CASSYSKSYEQYF
>-|15|TRBV6-5
CASSRTGDYQETQYF
>few|13|TRBV4-1
CASSQQGDQPQHF
>-|19|TRBV7-3
CASSAPLGSSGGAAGELFF
>-|17|TRBV4-2
CASSPHRGGVRTDTQYF